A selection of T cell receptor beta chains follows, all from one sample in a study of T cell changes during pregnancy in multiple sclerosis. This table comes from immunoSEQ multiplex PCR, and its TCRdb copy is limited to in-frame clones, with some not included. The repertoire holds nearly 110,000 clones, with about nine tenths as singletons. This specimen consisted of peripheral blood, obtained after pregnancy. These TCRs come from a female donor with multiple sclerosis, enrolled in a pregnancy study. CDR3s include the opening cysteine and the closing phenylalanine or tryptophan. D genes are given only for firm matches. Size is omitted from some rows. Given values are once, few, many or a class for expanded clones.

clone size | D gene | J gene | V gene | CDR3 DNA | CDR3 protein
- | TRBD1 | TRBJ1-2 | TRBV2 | TGTGCCAGCAGTGAACGGTCGGGGACAGGTGAAGATGGCTACACCTTC | CASSERSGTGEDGYTF
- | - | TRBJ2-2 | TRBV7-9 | TGTGCCAGCAGCTTAAAGGGGACCGGGGAGCTGTTTTTT | CASSLKGTGELFF
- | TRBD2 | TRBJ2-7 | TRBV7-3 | TGTGCCAGCGGACCTAATAGCGGGGGGGTGTACGAGCAGTACTTC | CASGPNSGGVYEQYF
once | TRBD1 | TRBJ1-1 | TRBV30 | TGTGCCTGGGCCCGGGGGACAGGGGGCACTGAAGCTTTCTTT | CAWARGTGGTEAFF
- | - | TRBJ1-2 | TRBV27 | TGTGCCAGCAGTTTACGGGGAGGGTATGGCTACACCTTC | CASSLRGGYGYTF
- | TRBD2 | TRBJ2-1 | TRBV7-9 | TGTGCCAGCAGCTTAGGCCTAGCGGCCTACAATGAGCAGTTCTTC | CASSLGLAAYNEQFF
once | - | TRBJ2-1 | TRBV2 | TGTGCCAGCAGTGAATCCTCTATTTATGAGCAGTTCTTC | CASSESSIYEQFF
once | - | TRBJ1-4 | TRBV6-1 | TGTGCCAGCAGGCATCTGGACAGCGAAAAACTGTTTTTT | CASRHLDSEKLFF
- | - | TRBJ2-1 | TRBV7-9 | TGTGCCAGCAGCTTGGGCTCGCGCTCCTACAATGAGCAGTTCTTC | CASSLGSRSYNEQFF
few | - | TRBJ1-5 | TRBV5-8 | TGTGCCAGCAGCTTGGCGCGGGGTCAGCCCCAGCATTTT | CASSLARGQPQHF
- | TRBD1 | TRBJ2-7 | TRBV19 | TGTGCCAGTAGTATGTCGGGGACAGTCTACGAGCAGTACTTC | CASSMSGTVYEQYF
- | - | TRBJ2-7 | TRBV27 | TGTGCCACCGGCTACGAGCAGTACTTC | CATGYEQYF
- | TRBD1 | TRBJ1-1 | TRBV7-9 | TGTGCCAGCAGCCACCCTGACAGGGTGGAAGGAGCTTTCTTT | CASSHPDRVEGAFF
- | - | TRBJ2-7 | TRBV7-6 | TGTGCCAGCGGGTCAGGGAGGAGCGAGCAGTACTTC | CASGSGRSEQYF
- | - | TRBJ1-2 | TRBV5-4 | TGTGCCAGCAGCTCAGGGACTTTTACTAACTATGGCTACACCTTC | CASSSGTFTNYGYTF
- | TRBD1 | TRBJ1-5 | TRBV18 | TGTGCCAGCTCGAAACAGGGGACCAATCAGCCCCAGCATTTT | CASSKQGTNQPQHF
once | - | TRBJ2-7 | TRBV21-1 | TGTGCCAGCAGCATTCCAGTAACCTCCTACGAGCAGTACTTC | CASSIPVTSYEQYF
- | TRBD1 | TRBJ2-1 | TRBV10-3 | TGTGCCATCAGTGAGACGAGCGCCGGGACAGGGGCTTTAAGTGAGCAGTTCTTC | CAISETSAGTGALSEQFF
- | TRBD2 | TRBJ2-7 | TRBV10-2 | TGCGCCAGCAGTGAGTGGGGCATCACCGGGACTAGCGGGAAGCCTGGCGAGCAGTACTTC | CASSEWGITGTSGKPGEQYF
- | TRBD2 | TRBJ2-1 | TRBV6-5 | TGTGCCAGCAGTTCGAGCGGGGGGGCGGGGAATGAGCAGTTCTTC | CASSSSGGAGNEQFF
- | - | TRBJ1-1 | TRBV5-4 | TGTGCCAGCAGGGACAAGAACACTGAAGCTTTCTTT | CASRDKNTEAFF
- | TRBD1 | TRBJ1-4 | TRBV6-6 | TGTGCCAGCAGCCCCAGGGGGAATGAAAAACTGTTTTTT | CASSPRGNEKLFF